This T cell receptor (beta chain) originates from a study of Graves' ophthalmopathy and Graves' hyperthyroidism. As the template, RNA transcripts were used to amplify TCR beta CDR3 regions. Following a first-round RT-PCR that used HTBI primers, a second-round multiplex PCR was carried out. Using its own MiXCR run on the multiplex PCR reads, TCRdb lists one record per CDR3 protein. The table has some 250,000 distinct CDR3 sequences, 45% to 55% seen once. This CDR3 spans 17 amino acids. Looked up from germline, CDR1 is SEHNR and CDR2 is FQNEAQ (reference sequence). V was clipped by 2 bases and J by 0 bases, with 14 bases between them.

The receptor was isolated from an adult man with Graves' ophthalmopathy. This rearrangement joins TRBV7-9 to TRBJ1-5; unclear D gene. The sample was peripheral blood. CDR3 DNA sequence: TGTGCCAGCAGCTTACCATTCTTCGGCCTTAGCAATCAGCCCCAGCATTTT. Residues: CASSLPFFGLSNQPQHF.